This TCR beta chain appears in the sequencing data of a study of monozygotic twins with inflammatory bowel disease. TCRdb reprocessed the 5' RACE reads, keeping one entry per CDR3 protein, no DNA. This repertoire includes some 160,000 distinct CDR3 sequences. The source material was blood. This TCR was sampled from a human donor with ulcerative colitis or Crohn's disease, or a healthy co-twin of an affected twin (not recorded which).

This CDR3 is CASSPGRSGMVEQYF. The V call is TRBV5-6, the J call TRBJ2-7; TCRdb returns TRBD1, unconfirmable since there is no DNA. The germline gives CDR1 SGHDT, CDR2 YYEEEE. This CDR3 has 15 amino acids.